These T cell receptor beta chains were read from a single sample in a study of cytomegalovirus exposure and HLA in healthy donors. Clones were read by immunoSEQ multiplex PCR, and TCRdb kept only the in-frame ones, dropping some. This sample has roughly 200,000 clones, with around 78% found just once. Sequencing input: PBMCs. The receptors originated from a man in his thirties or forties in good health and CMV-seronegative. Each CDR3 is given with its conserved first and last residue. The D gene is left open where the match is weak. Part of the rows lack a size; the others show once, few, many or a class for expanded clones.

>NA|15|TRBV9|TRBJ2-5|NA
TGTGCCAGCAGCGTAGCTACAGGTCCCCAAGAGACCCAGTACTTC
CASSVATGPQETQYF
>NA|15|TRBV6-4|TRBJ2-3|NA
TGTGCCAGCAGTCAGACTACCACGAGCACAGATACGCAGTATTTT
CASSQTTTSTDTQYF
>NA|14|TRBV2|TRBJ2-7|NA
TGTGCCAGCAGTGCTGGGGGCTACTCCTACGAGCAGTACTTC
CASSAGGYSYEQYF
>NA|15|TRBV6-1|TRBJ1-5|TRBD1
TGTGCCAGCAGTGACACAGGGGGCAAGGGGCAGCCCCAGCATTTT
CASSDTGGKGQPQHF
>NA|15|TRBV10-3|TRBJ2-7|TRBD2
TGTGCCATCAGTGGTGGACTAGCGGACTCCTACGAGCAGTACTTC
CAISGGLADSYEQYF
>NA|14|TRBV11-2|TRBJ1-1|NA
TGTGCCAGCAGCTTTTCCAGTCCAAACACTGAAGCTTTCTTT
CASSFSSPNTEAFF
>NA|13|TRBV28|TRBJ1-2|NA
TGTGCCAGCAGTTTAAGACAGCACTATGGCTACACCTTC
CASSLRQHYGYTF
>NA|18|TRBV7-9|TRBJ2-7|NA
TGTGCCAGCAGCTCGACGATTACGAGGTCTTGGATTCCCTACGAGCAGTACTTC
CASSSTITRSWIPYEQYF
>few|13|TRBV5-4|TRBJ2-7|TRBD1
TGTGCCAGCAGCTTGGACAGGGGGCCCGAGCAGTACTTC
CASSLDRGPEQYF
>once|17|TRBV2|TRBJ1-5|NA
TGTGCCAGCAGTGACCTTTGGGGGGGATTTAGCAATCAGCCCCAGCATTTT
CASSDLWGGFSNQPQHF
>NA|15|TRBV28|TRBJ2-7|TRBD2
TGTGCCAGCAGTTTGGGGAGGGGCGGGACCTACGAGCAGTACTTC
CASSLGRGGTYEQYF
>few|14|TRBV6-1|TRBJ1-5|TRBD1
TGTGCCAGCAGTGTGACAGGGGGGATTCAGCCCCAGCATTTT
CASSVTGGIQPQHF
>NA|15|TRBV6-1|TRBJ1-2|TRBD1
TGTGCCAGCAGTGCTCCCGACAGGGGGCGTGGAGGCTACACCTTC
CASSAPDRGRGGYTF
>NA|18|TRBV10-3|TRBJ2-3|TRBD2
TGTGCCATCAGTGAGTCGCCCGGAACTAGCGGGAGCACAGATACGCAGTATTTT
CAISESPGTSGSTDTQYF
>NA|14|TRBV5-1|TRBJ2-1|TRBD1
TGCGCCAGCAGCTCGCAGGGGGACCGTCATGAGCAGTTCTTC
CASSSQGDRHEQFF
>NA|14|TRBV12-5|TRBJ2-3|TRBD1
TGTGCTAGTGGCACGGACAGGGAGAGAGATACGCAGTATTTT
CASGTDRERDTQYF
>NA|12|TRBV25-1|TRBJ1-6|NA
TGTGCCAGCACCAGGGGTGATTCACCCCTCCACTTT
CASTRGDSPLHF
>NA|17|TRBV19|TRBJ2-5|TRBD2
TGTGCCAGTAGAGCTAGGGGGACTAGCGGGAGCTGGGAGACCCAGTACTTC
CASRARGTSGSWETQYF
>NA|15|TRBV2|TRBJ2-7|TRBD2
TGTGCCAGCCCGGGGACTAGCGGTTTCTCCTACGAGCAGTACTTC
CASPGTSGFSYEQYF
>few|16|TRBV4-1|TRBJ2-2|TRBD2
TGCGCCAGCAGCCTCCGACTAGCGGCCGACACCGGGGAGCTGTTTTTT
CASSLRLAADTGELFF
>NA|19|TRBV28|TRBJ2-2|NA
TGTGCCAGCAGTTTTGGGGCCTACAGGTTAACATCGAACACCGGGGAGCTGTTTTTT
CASSFGAYRLTSNTGELFF
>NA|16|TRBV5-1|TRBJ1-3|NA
TGCGCCAGCAGCCTTCGACGGACACCCTCTGGAAACACCATATATTTT
CASSLRRTPSGNTIYF
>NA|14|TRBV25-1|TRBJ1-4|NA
TGTGCCAGCAGTGAATTCGAGGGTGGGGAAAAACTGTTTTTT
CASSEFEGGEKLFF
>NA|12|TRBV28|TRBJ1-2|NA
TGTGCCAGCAGTCTACCGTTCTATGGCTACACCTTC
CASSLPFYGYTF
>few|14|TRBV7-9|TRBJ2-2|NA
TGTGCCAGCAGTCGACTAGTTTCCGCCGGGGAGCTGTTTTTT
CASSRLVSAGELFF
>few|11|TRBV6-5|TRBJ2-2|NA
TGTGCCAGCTCACGGACCGGGGAGCTGTTTTTT
CASSRTGELFF